These T cell receptor beta chains were read from a single sample in a study of shared clonotypes between healthy human individuals. The method was immunoSEQ multiplex PCR; TCRdb's version includes in-frame clones alone and lacks a portion of them. The sample shows roughly 2 million clones, roughly 95% of them seen only once. The sequenced sample was naive CD4+ T cells sorted from blood. These receptors came from a man aged 18 to 29 in good health. CDR3s include the opening cysteine and the closing phenylalanine or tryptophan. A D gene is named only where the DNA matches it firmly. Only part of the rows carry a size: once, few, many, or a class if the clone is expanded.

>TRBJ2-1|-|TRBV9|-
CASSVTGGDEQFF
TGTGCCAGCAGCGTGACAGGTGGCGATGAGCAGTTCTTC
>TRBJ1-1|-|TRBV19|-
CASHRPGMNTEAFF
TGTGCCAGCCATCGCCCAGGTATGAACACTGAAGCTTTCTTT
>TRBJ1-4|-|TRBV2|-
CASSGTRLNEKLFF
TGTGCCAGCAGCGGGACGCGCCTGAATGAAAAACTGTTTTTT
>TRBJ1-2|-|TRBV6-5|-
CASSTRRGTSYGYTF
TGTGCCAGCAGTACGAGGAGGGGGACGAGTTATGGCTACACCTTC
>TRBJ2-1|-|TRBV7-6|-
CASSPKEGYNEQFF
TGTGCCAGCAGCCCTAAAGAGGGGTACAATGAGCAGTTCTTC
>TRBJ1-5|-|TRBV29-1|-
CSVMGAAGSNQPQHF
TGCAGCGTTATGGGGGCCGCAGGGAGCAATCAGCCCCAGCATTTT
>TRBJ2-7|-|TRBV6-5|-
CASSYRGAAEQYF
TGTGCCAGCAGTTACCGCGGCGCCGCCGAGCAGTACTTC
>TRBJ2-7|-|TRBV6-6|-
CASRTGASHEQYF
TGTGCCAGCAGGACGGGAGCGTCTCACGAGCAGTACTTC
>TRBJ1-4|-|TRBV5-1|-
CASSLDLGATNEKLFF
TGCGCCAGCAGCTTGGATCTCGGTGCAACTAATGAAAAACTGTTTTTT
>TRBJ1-1|-|TRBV9|-
CASSTNRVGNTEAFF
TGTGCCAGCAGCACCAACAGGGTCGGGAACACTGAAGCTTTCTTT
>TRBJ2-7|-|TRBV2|-
CASLLGWEQYF
TGTGCCAGCCTCTTGGGATGGGAGCAGTACTTC
>TRBJ1-2|-|TRBV7-2|-
CASRLRGPYGYTF
TGTGCCAGCAGACTGAGGGGACCCTATGGCTACACCTTC
>TRBJ1-1|-|TRBV30|-
CAWRSLPNTEAFF
TGTGCCTGGAGGTCCCTACCGAACACTGAAGCTTTCTTT
>TRBJ2-7|TRBD1|TRBV7-2|-
CASRRPGQGSSYEQYF
TGTGCCAGCAGGCGGCCGGGACAGGGGAGCTCCTACGAGCAGTACTTC
>TRBJ2-1|TRBD2|TRBV14|-
CASLPSGGNEQFF
TGTGCCAGCCTTCCTAGCGGGGGCAATGAGCAGTTCTTC
>TRBJ1-1|-|TRBV18|-
CASPQSPGKTEAFF
TGTGCCAGCCCCCAATCACCCGGAAAAACTGAAGCTTTCTTT
>TRBJ2-3|TRBD2|TRBV2|-
CASGGGLAGNTQYF
TGTGCCAGCGGGGGGGGACTAGCGGGAAATACGCAGTATTTT
>TRBJ2-1|-|TRBV6-5|-
CASSEAGSNEQFF
TGTGCCAGCAGTGAGGCGGGAAGCAATGAGCAGTTCTTC
>TRBJ2-2|-|TRBV2|-
CASRPRGADYTGELFF
TGTGCCAGCAGGCCCCGGGGGGCCGACTACACCGGGGAGCTGTTTTTT
>TRBJ2-7|-|TRBV7-3|once
CASSLTRGYEQYF
TGTGCCAGCAGCTTAACCCGCGGCTACGAGCAGTACTTC
>TRBJ2-2|-|TRBV13|-
CASSLKGIITGELFF
TGTGCCAGCAGCTTAAAGGGAATCATCACCGGGGAGCTGTTTTTT
>TRBJ2-2|-|TRBV5-1|-
CASSRTTNTGELFF
TGCGCCAGTTCTAGGACAACGAACACCGGGGAGCTGTTTTTT
>TRBJ1-1|-|TRBV10-3|-
CASTPQERNTEAFF
TGTGCCAGCACACCCCAGGAGAGAAACACTGAAGCTTTCTTT
>TRBJ1-2|TRBD1|TRBV18|-
CASSPNSDRDGGYTF
TGTGCCAGCTCACCAAACTCAGACAGGGACGGCGGCTACACCTTC
>TRBJ1-2|-|TRBV7-2|-
CASSQGRGSSYGYTF
TGTGCCAGCAGCCAGGGCAGGGGATCGAGCTATGGCTACACCTTC
>TRBJ2-3|-|TRBV9|-
CASSVQGTDTQYF
TGTGCCAGCAGCGTTCAGGGAACAGATACGCAGTATTTT
>TRBJ2-3|-|TRBV18|-
CASSPGDKSTDTQYF
TGTGCCAGCTCACCAGGGGACAAGAGCACAGATACGCAGTATTTT
>TRBJ2-7|-|TRBV21-1|-
CASRDRALYEQYF
TGTGCCAGCAGGGACAGGGCGTTGTACGAGCAGTACTTC
>TRBJ1-3|-|TRBV11-2|-
CASSSIWAARSGNTIYF
TGTGCCAGCAGCTCGATCTGGGCGGCTCGCTCTGGAAACACCATATATTTT
>TRBJ2-7|-|TRBV18|-
CASSPQGGSYEQYF
TGTGCCAGCTCACCACAGGGTGGTTCCTACGAGCAGTACTTC
>TRBJ1-2|-|TRBV4-1|few
CASSQEGGDYGYTF
TGCGCCAGCAGCCAAGAAGGAGGGGACTATGGCTACACCTTC
>TRBJ2-7|-|TRBV25-1|few
CASSDLGGLAYEQYF
TGTGCCAGCAGTGACTTAGGGGGTCTAGCCTACGAGCAGTACTTC
>TRBJ1-4|-|TRBV28|-
CASSSPRRGTNEKLFF
TGTGCCAGCAGTTCCCCTCGGAGGGGAACTAATGAAAAACTGTTTTTT
>TRBJ2-3|TRBD2|TRBV5-1|-
CASSLLAGGTDTQYF
TGCGCCAGCAGCCTACTAGCGGGGGGCACAGATACGCAGTATTTT
>TRBJ2-5|-|TRBV9|-
CASSLGYQETQYF
TGTGCCAGCAGCCTTGGGTACCAAGAGACCCAGTACTTC
>TRBJ2-5|-|TRBV25-1|-
CASSGLAWQETQYF
TGTGCCAGCAGTGGCCTAGCGTGGCAAGAGACCCAGTACTTC
>TRBJ1-2|TRBD1|TRBV7-2|-
CASSWDSYGYTF
TGTGCCAGCAGTTGGGACAGCTATGGCTACACCTTC
>TRBJ1-3|-|TRBV30|-
CAWSWLGDTIYF
TGTGCCTGGAGCTGGTTGGGAGACACCATATATTTT
>TRBJ1-2|TRBD1|TRBV7-2|-
CASSRQGNYGYTF
TGTGCCAGCAGCCGACAGGGAAACTATGGCTACACCTTC
>TRBJ1-6|-|TRBV19|-
CASSMEIRGASNSPLHF
TGTGCCAGTAGTATGGAAATCCGGGGAGCATCAAATTCACCCCTCCACTTT
>TRBJ2-5|TRBD2|TRBV7-2|-
CASSLARTSGRAIHAQYF
TGTGCCAGCAGCTTAGCCCGAACTAGCGGGAGGGCCATCCACGCCCAGTACTTC
>TRBJ2-7|TRBD1|TRBV28|-
CASSTSGQGLIISYEQYF
TGTGCCAGCAGTACCTCGGGACAGGGCCTAATTATCTCCTACGAGCAGTACTTC
>TRBJ1-6|-|TRBV7-9|few
CASSLELGPGSPLHF
TGTGCCAGCAGCTTAGAACTGGGCCCCGGTTCACCCCTCCACTTT
>TRBJ2-3|-|TRBV5-6|-
CASSLGLSSTDTQYF
TGTGCCAGCAGCTTGGGGCTATCCAGCACAGATACGCAGTATTTT
>TRBJ1-4|TRBD1|TRBV6-5|-
CASSNPGGNSRELFF
TGTGCCAGCAGTAACCCAGGGGGGAACTCTCGGGAACTGTTTTTT
>TRBJ2-7|TRBD1|TRBV14|-
CASSQDRTRTGGSEQYF
TGTGCCAGCAGCCAAGATCGGACCCGGACAGGGGGCAGTGAGCAGTACTTC
>TRBJ2-5|-|TRBV18|-
CASSPVEGKETQYF
TGTGCCAGCTCACCAGTAGAGGGGAAAGAGACCCAGTACTTC
>TRBJ1-3|TRBD1|TRBV30|-
CAWRGQGAGNTIYF
TGTGCCTGGAGGGGACAGGGGGCTGGAAACACCATATATTTT
>TRBJ2-7|-|TRBV10-2|-
CASTRDAAYEQYF
TGCGCCAGCACTCGGGACGCCGCCTACGAGCAGTACTTC
>TRBJ1-1|-|TRBV7-8|-
CASSAQVQGTEAFF
TGTGCCAGCAGCGCGCAAGTCCAGGGGACTGAAGCTTTCTTT
>TRBJ2-5|TRBD2|TRBV4-2|-
CASSPGLVGAKETQYF
TGTGCCAGCAGCCCGGGACTAGTGGGAGCGAAAGAGACCCAGTACTTC